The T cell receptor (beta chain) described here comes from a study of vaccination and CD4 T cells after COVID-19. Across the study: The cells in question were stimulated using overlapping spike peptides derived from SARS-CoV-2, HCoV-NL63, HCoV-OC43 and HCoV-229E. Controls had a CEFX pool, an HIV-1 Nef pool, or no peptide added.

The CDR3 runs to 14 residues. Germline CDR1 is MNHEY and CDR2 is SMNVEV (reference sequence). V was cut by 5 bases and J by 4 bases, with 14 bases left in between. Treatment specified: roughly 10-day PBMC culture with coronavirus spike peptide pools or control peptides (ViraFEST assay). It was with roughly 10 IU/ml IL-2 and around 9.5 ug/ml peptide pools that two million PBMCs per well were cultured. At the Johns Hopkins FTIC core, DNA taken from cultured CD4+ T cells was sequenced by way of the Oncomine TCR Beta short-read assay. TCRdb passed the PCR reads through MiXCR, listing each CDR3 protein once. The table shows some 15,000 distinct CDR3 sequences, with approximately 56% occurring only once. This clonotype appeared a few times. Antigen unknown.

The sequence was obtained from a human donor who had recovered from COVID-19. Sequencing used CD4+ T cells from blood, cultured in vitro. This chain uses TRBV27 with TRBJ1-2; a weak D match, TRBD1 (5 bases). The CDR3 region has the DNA TGTGCCAGCAGTCGGGGGGGACTGCCCTATGGCTACACCTTC. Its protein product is CASSRGGLPYGYTF.